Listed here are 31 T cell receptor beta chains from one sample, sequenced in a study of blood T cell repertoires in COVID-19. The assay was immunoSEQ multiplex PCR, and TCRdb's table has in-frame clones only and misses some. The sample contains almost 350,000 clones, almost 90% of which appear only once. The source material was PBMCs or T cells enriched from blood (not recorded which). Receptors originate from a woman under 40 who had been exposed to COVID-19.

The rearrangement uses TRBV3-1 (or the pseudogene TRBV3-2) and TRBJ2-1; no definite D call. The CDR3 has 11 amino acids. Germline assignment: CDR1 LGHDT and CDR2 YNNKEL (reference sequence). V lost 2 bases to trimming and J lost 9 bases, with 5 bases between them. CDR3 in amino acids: CASSQFREQFF. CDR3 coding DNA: TGTGCCAGCAGCCAATTTCGTGAGCAGTTCTTC.

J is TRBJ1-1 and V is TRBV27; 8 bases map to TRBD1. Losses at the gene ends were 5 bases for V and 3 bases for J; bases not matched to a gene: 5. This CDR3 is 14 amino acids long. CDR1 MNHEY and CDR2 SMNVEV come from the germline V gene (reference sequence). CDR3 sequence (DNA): TGTGCCAGCAGTCCTCGACAGGGGCACACTGAAGCTTTCTTT. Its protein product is CASSPRQGHTEAFF.

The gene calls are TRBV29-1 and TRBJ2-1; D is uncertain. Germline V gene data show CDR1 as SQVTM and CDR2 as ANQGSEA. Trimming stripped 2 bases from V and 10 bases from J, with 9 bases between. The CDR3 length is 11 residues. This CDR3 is CSVELRAEQFF. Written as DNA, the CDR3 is TGCAGCGTTGAACTCCGAGCCGAGCAGTTCTTC.

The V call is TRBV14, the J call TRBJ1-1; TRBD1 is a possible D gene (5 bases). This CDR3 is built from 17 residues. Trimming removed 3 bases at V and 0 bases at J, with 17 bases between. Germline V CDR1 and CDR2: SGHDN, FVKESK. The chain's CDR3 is CASSHIVHRLMNTEAFF. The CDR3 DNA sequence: TGTGCCAGCAGCCATATAGTCCACAGGCTTATGAACACTGAAGCTTTCTTT.

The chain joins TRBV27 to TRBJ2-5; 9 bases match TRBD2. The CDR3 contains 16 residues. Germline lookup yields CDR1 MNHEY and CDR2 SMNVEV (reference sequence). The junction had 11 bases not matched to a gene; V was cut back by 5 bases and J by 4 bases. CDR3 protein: CASSPLAGRDRETQYF. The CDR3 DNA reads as TGTGCCAGCAGTCCTCTAGCGGGGAGGGATAGAGAGACCCAGTACTTC.

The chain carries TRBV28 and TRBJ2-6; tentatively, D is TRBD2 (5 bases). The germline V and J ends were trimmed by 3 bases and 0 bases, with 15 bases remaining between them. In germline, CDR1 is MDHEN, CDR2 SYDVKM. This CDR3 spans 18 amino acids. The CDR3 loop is CASSFNIANPSGANVLTF. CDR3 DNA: TGTGCCAGCAGTTTCAATATAGCGAACCCCTCTGGGGCCAACGTCCTGACTTTC.

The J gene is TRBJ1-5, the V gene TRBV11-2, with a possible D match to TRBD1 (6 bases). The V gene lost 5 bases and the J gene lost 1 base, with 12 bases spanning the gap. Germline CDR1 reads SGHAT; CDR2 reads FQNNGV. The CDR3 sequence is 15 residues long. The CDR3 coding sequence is TGTGCCAGCAGCGCCGAAGGGGGAAGCAATCAGCCCCAGCATTTT. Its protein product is CASSAEGGSNQPQHF.

Here the CDR3 reads CASSGRLAGGGSNEQFF. The CDR3 DNA follows: TGTGCCAGCAGTGGGAGGCTAGCGGGAGGGGGTAGTAATGAGCAGTTCTTC. The V and J genes are TRBV6-1 and TRBJ2-1; 12 nucleotides align to TRBD2. The CDR3 is 17 amino acids. The junction had 11 bases not matched to a gene; V was cut back by 4 bases and J by 7 bases. The germline V gene encodes CDR1 MNHNS and CDR2 SASEGT.

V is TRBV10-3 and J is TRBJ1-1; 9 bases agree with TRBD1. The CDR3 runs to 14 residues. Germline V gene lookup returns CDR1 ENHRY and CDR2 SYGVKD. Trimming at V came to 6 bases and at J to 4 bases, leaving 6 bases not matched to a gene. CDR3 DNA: TGTGCCATCAGAGGGACAGGGCGGGGCACTGAAGCTTTCTTT. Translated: CAIRGTGRGTEAFF.

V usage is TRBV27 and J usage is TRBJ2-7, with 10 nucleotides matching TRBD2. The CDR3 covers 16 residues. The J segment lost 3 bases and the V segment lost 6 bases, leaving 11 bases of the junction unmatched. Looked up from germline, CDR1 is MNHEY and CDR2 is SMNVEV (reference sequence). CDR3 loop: CASSPATSGFYYEQYF. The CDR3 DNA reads TGTGCCAGCAGCCCGGCGACTAGCGGGTTCTACTACGAGCAGTACTTC.

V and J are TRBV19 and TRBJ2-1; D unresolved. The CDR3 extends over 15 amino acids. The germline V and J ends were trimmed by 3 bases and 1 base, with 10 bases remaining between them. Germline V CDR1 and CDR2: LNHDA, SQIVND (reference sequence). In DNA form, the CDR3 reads TGTGCCAGTAGTATGAACTTTCGTTCCTACAATGAGCAGTTCTTC. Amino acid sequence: CASSMNFRSYNEQFF.

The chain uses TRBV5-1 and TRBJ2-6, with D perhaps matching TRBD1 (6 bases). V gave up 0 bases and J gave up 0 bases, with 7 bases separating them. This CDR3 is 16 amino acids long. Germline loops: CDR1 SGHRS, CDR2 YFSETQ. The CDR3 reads CASSLEGGSGANVLTF. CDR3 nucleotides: TGCGCCAGCAGCTTGGAAGGGGGCTCTGGGGCCAACGTCCTGACTTTC.

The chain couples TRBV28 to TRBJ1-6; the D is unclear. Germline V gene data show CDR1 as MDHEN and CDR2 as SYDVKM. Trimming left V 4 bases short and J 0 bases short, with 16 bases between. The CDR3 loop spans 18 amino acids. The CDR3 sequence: CASSYGHPKSSYNSPLHF. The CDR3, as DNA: TGTGCCAGCAGTTATGGGCATCCGAAGAGCTCCTATAATTCACCCCTCCACTTT.

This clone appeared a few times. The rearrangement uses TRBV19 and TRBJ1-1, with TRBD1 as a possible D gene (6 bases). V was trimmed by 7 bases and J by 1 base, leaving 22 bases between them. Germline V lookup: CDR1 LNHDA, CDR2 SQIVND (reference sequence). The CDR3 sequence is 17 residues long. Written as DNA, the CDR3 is TGTGCCAGTATTAAAGGAGAGGCAGGGGTCAGGAACACTGAAGCTTTCTTT. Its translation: CASIKGEAGVRNTEAFF.

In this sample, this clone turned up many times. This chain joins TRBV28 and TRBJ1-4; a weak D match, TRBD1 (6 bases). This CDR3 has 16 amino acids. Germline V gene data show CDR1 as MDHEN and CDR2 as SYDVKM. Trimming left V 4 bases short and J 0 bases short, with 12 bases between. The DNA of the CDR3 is TGTGCCAGCAGTTCCATCACAGGGCCAACTAATGAAAAACTGTTTTTT. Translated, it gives CASSSITGPTNEKLFF.

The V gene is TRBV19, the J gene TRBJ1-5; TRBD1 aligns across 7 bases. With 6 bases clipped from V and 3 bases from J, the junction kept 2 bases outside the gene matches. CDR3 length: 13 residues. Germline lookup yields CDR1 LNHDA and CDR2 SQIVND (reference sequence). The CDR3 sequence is CASRTGHNQPQHF. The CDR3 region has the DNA TGTGCCAGTAGGACAGGGCACAATCAGCCCCAGCATTTT.

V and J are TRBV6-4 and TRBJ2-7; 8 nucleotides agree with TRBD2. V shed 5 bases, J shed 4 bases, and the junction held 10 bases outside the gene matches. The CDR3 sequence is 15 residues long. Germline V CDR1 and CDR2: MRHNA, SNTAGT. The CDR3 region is CASSPSAAGVYEQYF. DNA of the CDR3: TGTGCCAGCAGTCCCAGCGCAGCGGGAGTATACGAGCAGTACTTC.

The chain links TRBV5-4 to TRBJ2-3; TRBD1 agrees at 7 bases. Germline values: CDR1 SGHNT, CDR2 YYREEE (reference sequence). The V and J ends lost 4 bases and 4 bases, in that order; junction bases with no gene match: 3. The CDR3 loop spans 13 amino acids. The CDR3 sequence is CASSVTGADTQYF. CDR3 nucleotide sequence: TGTGCCAGCAGCGTAACAGGGGCAGATACGCAGTATTTT.

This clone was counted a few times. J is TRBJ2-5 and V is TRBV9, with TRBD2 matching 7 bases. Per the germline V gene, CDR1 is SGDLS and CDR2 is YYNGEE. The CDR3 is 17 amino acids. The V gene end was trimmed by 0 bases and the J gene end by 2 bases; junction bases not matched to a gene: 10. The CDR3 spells CASSVGWEGGVQETQYF. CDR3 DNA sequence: TGTGCCAGCAGCGTAGGTTGGGAGGGTGGAGTTCAAGAGACCCAGTACTTC.

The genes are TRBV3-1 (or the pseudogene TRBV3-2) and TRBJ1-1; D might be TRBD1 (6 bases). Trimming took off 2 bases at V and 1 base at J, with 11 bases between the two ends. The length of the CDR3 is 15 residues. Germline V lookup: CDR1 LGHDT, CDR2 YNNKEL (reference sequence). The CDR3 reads CASSQWGGQNTEAFF. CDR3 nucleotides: TGTGCCAGCAGCCAATGGGGGGGGCAGAACACTGAAGCTTTCTTT.

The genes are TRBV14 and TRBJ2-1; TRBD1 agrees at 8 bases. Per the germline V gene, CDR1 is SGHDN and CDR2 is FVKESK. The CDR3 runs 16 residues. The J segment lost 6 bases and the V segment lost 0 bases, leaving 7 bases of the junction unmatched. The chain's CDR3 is CASSQDQQGAGNEQFF. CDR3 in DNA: TGTGCCAGCAGCCAAGATCAGCAGGGGGCGGGCAATGAGCAGTTCTTC.

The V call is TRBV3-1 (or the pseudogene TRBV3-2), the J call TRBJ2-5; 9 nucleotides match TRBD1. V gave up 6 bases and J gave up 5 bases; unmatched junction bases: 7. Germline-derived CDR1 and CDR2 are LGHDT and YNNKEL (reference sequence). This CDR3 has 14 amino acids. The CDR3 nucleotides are TGTGCCAGCAGTGGAACAGGGGGCATGGAGACCCAGTACTTC. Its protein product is CASSGTGGMETQYF.

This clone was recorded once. The CDR3 sequence is CASSNPGEAFF. The CDR3 DNA sequence: TGTGCCAGTAGTAATCCGGGAGAAGCTTTCTTT. The chain is built from TRBV19 and TRBJ1-1, with D unresolved. Trimming shortened V by 4 bases and J by 8 bases, and 8 bases separated the two germline ends. The length of the CDR3 is 11 residues. The germline CDR1 and CDR2 sequences are LNHDA and SQIVND (reference sequence). Variable domain in full (rest from reference TRBV19 and TRBJ1-1): DGGITQSPKYLFRKEGQNVTLSCEQNLNHDAMYWYRQDPGQGLRLIYYSQIVNDFQKGDIAEGYSVSREKKESFPLTVTSAQKNPTAFYLCASSNPGEAFFGQGTRLTVV.

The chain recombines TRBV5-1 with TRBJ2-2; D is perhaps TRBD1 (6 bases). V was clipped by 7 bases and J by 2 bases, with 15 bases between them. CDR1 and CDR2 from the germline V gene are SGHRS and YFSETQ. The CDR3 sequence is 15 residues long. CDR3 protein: CASAQGGVNTGELFF. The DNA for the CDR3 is TGCGCCAGCGCCCAAGGGGGAGTTAACACCGGGGAGCTGTTTTTT.

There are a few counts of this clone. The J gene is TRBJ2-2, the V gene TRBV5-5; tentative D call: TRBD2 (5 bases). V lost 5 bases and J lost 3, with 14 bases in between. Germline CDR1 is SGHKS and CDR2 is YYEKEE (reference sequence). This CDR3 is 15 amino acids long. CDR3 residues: CASRTKWRDTGELFF. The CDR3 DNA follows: TGTGCCAGCAGGACTAAATGGAGAGACACCGGGGAGCTGTTTTTT.

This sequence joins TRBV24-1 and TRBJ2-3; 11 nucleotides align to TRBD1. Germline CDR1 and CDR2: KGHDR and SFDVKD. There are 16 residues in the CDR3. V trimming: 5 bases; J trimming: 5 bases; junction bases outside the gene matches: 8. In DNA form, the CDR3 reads TGTGCCACCAGTGTCCTGGGGGACAGGGGGGAAGATACGCAGTATTTT. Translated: CATSVLGDRGEDTQYF.

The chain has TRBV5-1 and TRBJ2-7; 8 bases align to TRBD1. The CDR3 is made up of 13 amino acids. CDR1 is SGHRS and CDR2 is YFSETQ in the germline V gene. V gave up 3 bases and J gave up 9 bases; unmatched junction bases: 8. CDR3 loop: CASSSGQGSVQYF. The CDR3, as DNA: TGCGCCAGCAGCTCCGGACAGGGTTCCGTGCAGTACTTC.

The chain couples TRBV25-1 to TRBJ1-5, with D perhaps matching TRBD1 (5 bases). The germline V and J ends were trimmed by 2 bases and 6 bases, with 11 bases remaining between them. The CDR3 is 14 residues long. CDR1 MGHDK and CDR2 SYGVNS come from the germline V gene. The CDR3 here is CASSEGGEAQPQHF. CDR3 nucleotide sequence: TGTGCCAGCAGTGAAGGAGGGGAGGCTCAGCCCCAGCATTTT.

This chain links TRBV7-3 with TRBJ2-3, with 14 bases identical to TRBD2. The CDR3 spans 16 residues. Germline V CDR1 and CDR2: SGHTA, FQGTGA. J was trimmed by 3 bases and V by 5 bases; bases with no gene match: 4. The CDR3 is CASSPGLAGVTDTQYF. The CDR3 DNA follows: TGTGCCAGCAGCCCGGGACTAGCGGGAGTTACAGATACGCAGTATTTT.

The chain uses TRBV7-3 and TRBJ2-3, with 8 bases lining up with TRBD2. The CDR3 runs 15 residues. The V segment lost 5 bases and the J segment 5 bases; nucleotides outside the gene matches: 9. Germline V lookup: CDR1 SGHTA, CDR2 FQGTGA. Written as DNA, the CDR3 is TGTGCCAGCAGCCCGGGGACGGGAGGGCAAGATACGCAGTATTTT. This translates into CASSPGTGGQDTQYF.

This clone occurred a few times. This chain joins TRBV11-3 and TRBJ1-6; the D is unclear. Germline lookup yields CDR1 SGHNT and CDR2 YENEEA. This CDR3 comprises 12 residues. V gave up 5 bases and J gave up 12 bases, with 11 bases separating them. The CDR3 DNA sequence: TGTGCCAGCAGCCACACATGTCAACCCCTCCACTTT. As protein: CASSHTCQPLHF.